This T cell receptor beta chain was documented in a study of shared clonotypes between healthy human individuals. The method was immunoSEQ multiplex PCR; TCRdb's version includes in-frame clones alone and lacks a portion of them. The profile shows about 470,000 clones, roughly three quarters of them singletons. Trimming stripped 0 bases from V and 7 bases from J, with 15 bases between. The CDR3 is 16 residues long. Germline V lookup: CDR1 LGHNA, CDR2 YSLEER. Recent acute infections and vaccinations were absent in the healthy HIV-negative adult donors. This sequence was found in a woman aged 40-49 years in good health. Some clones in this sample may be carry-over from other donors' samples. The V call is TRBV4-3, the J call TRBJ2-2; D not certain. The sequenced sample consisted of PBMCs. The CDR3 sequence is CASSQEWKVPLGELFF. As DNA, the CDR3 is TGCGCCAGCAGCCAAGAATGGAAGGTACCTCTCGGGGAGCTGTTTTTT.